This T cell receptor beta chain was sequenced in a study of OX40 agonist ivuxolimab in advanced cancers. CDR1 and CDR2 from the germline V gene are SEHNR and FQNEAQ (reference sequence). V lost 5 bases, J lost 0 bases, and 8 bases lay in between. The CDR3 loop spans 14 amino acids. Concerning this clone: Its antigen is not known.

Overall study findings and caveats: There was clonal expansion of CD4+ and CD8+ blood T cells by week 6 at 0.1 to 3.0 mg/kg. Individuals who were partial responders at 0.1-3.0 mg/kg had clonal expansion that ranked among the lowest.

Some clones are missing from TCRdb's copy, which holds only in-frame ones; the method was immunoSEQ multiplex PCR. The data contain about 14,000 clones, about 81% of them seen just once; the ten biggest clones take up roughly two fifths. This TCR was sampled from an adult with an advanced solid tumor such as melanoma, head and neck, liver or kidney cancer. The material was CD4+ or CD8+ T cells sorted from blood, obtained in a trial of the OX40 agonist ivuxolimab. This chain uses TRBV7-9 with TRBJ1-5; D call uncertain. CDR3 sequence reads: CASSKSDSNQPQHF. As DNA, the CDR3 is TGTGCCAGCAGCAAATCGGATAGCAATCAGCCCCAGCATTTT.